This is a list of T cell receptor beta chains from one sample in a study of shared clonotypes between healthy human individuals. Produced via immunoSEQ multiplex PCR; TCRdb's table is partial and in-frame only. The table records 2 million to 2.5 million clones, 80% to 95% of them present only once. Sequenced material: naive CD4+ T cells from PBMCs. The receptors stem from a man between 18 and 35 years old in good health. Some clones in this sample may be carry-over from other donors' samples. Both conserved end residues are part of each CDR3.

j_call: TRBJ2-2
v_call: TRBV5-6
cdr3_aa: CASSLGRDTGELFF

j_call: TRBJ2-2
v_call: TRBV27
cdr3_aa: CASSLGLAGTGELFF

j_call: TRBJ1-4
v_call: TRBV27
cdr3_aa: CASSKLTGGSGEKLFF

j_call: TRBJ2-5
v_call: TRBV15
cdr3_aa: CATSPGTWETQYF

j_call: TRBJ2-5
v_call: TRBV25-1
cdr3_aa: CASSGGTIQETQYF

j_call: TRBJ2-1
v_call: TRBV19
cdr3_aa: CASSIQGLAGPYNEQFF

j_call: TRBJ1-2
v_call: TRBV5-6
cdr3_aa: CASSLVGSQGNYGYTF

j_call: TRBJ2-5
v_call: TRBV5-1
cdr3_aa: CASSGAGSETQYF

j_call: TRBJ2-5
v_call: TRBV19
cdr3_aa: CASSSGTGVPETQYF

j_call: TRBJ2-5
v_call: TRBV2
cdr3_aa: CASSGPGGETQYF

j_call: TRBJ2-2
v_call: TRBV7-3
cdr3_aa: CASSLTVGTGELFF

j_call: TRBJ1-1
v_call: TRBV6-5
cdr3_aa: CASRNHRNTEAFF

j_call: TRBJ2-7
v_call: TRBV7-7
cdr3_aa: CASSPLGGEQYF

j_call: TRBJ2-1
v_call: TRBV27
cdr3_aa: CASSLQGAINEQFF

j_call: TRBJ2-7
v_call: TRBV29-1
cdr3_aa: CSVDPGEAPYEQYF

j_call: TRBJ1-3
v_call: TRBV7-7
cdr3_aa: CASSEGQNSGNTIYF

j_call: TRBJ1-6
v_call: TRBV6-5
cdr3_aa: CASSYDRQPESPLHF

j_call: TRBJ2-2
v_call: TRBV28
cdr3_aa: CASSSYTVPGELFF

j_call: TRBJ2-7
v_call: TRBV15
cdr3_aa: CATSRVAALEQYF

j_call: TRBJ2-5
v_call: TRBV7-3
cdr3_aa: CASSLTTKETQYF

j_call: TRBJ2-3
v_call: TRBV25-1
cdr3_aa: CASSEGLQGADTQYF